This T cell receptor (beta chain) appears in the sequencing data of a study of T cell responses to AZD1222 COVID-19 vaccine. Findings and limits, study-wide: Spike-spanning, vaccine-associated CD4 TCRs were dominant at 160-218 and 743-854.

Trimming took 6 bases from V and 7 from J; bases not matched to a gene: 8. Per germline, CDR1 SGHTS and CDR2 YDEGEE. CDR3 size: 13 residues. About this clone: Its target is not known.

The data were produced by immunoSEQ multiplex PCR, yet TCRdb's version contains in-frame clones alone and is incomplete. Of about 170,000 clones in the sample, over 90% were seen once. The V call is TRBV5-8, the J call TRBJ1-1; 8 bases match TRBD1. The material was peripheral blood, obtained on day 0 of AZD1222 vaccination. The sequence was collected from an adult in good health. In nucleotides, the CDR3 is TGTGCCAGCATACACAGGGGGGCGGATGAAGCTTTCTTT. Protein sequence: CASIHRGADEAFF.